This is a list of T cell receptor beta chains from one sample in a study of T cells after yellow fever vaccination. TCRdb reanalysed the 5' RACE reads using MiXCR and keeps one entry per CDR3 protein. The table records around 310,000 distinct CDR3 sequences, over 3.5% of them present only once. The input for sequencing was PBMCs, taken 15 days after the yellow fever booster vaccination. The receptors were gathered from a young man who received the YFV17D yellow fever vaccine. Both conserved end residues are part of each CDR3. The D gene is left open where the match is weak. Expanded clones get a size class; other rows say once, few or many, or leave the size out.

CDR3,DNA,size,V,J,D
CASRDRGFTYEQYF,TGCGCCAGCCGGGACAGGGGCTTTACCTACGAGCAGTACTTC,few,TRBV10-2,TRBJ2-7,TRBD1
CAISDPRGLNTGELFF,TGTGCCATCAGTGACCCCAGGGGGCTAAACACCGGGGAGCTGTTTTTT,few,TRBV10-3,TRBJ2-2,TRBD1
CASSEQGFSEQYF,TGTGCCAGCAGTGAACAGGGATTCAGCGAGCAGTACTTC,few,TRBV2,TRBJ2-7,-
CSARHRGTTEAFF,TGCAGTGCTCGCCATAGGGGAACCACTGAAGCTTTCTTT,many,TRBV20-1,TRBJ1-1,-
CAIVVGSSYNEQFF,TGTGCCATTGTAGTGGGGAGCTCCTACAATGAGCAGTTCTTC,-,TRBV12-3/TRBV12-4,TRBJ2-1,-
CASSLRYLAGANVLTF,TGCGCCAGCAGCTTGAGGTATCTGGCTGGGGCCAACGTCCTGACTTTC,-,TRBV5-1,TRBJ2-6,-
CASSPLLTSGGSYEQYF,TGTGCCAGCAGCCCGCTGCTGACTAGCGGGGGCTCCTACGAGCAGTACTTC,many,TRBV7-6,TRBJ2-7,TRBD2
CSAVNGGLGADTQYF,TGCAGTGCGGTAAATGGGGGGTTAGGAGCAGATACGCAGTATTTT,many,TRBV20-1,TRBJ2-3,-
CASSQGPSQETQYF,TGCGCCAGCAGCCAGGGACCGTCCCAAGAGACCCAGTACTTC,-,TRBV4-3,TRBJ2-5,-
CATSDASGGEGQFF,TGTGCCACCAGTGATGCTAGCGGGGGGGAGGGTCAGTTCTTC,few,TRBV24-1,TRBJ2-1,TRBD2
CAIRQGVTNEKLFF,TGTGCCATCAGGCAGGGGGTAACTAATGAAAAACTGTTTTTT,few,TRBV10-3,TRBJ1-4,TRBD1
CASRGWVNTEAFF,TGTGCCAGCAGAGGTTGGGTGAACACTGAAGCTTTCTTT,many,TRBV6-5,TRBJ1-1,-
CASRLALDPKDTEAFF,TGTGCAAGTCGCTTAGCGCTGGACCCCAAGGACACTGAAGCTTTCTTT,-,TRBV12-2,TRBJ1-1,-
CASSARNLNTEAFF,TGTGCCAGCAGCGCCAGAAACCTTAACACTGAAGCTTTCTTT,-,TRBV9,TRBJ1-1,-
CASSPPWSKGNYAEAFF,TGTGCCAGCTCACCCCCGTGGAGTAAGGGGAACTACGCTGAAGCTTTCTTT,-,TRBV18,TRBJ1-1,-
CASSPTGGLEAFF,TGCGCCAGCAGCCCTACAGGGGGCTTGGAAGCTTTCTTT,many,TRBV4-1,TRBJ1-1,TRBD1
CASSQDLGGAGLVF,TGTGCCAGCAGCCAAGATCTTGGGGGGGCCGGTTTGGTCTTC,-,TRBV14,TRBJ2-1,-
CASTPGQSNTEAFF,TGTGCCAGCACTCCGGGACAGTCTAACACTGAAGCTTTCTTT,many,TRBV12-3/TRBV12-4,TRBJ1-1,TRBD1
CASRSGQGADGYTF,TGTGCCAGCAGATCCGGACAGGGGGCGGATGGCTACACCTTC,-,TRBV6-5,TRBJ1-2,TRBD1
CASSLIGGAPYEQYF,TGCGCCAGCAGCTTGATAGGCGGGGCCCCCTACGAGCAGTACTTC,-,TRBV5-1,TRBJ2-7,-
CASSLAGGNTDTQYF,TGTGCCAGCAGCTTAGCGGGGGGGAACACAGATACGCAGTATTTT,many,TRBV7-2,TRBJ2-3,TRBD2